The sequence of this TCR beta chain was determined in a study of early T cells in non-severe SARS-CoV-2 infection. Study summary: The input, bulk RNA from unsorted whole blood, was sequenced, and chains were unpaired.

TCRdb ran MiXCR on the 5' RACE reads and lists one entry per CDR3 protein. This table has about 64,000 distinct CDR3 sequences, 4.9% appearing once. Germline trimming cut 5 bases from V and 4 bases from J; bases unmatched to any gene: 7. This CDR3 is 14 amino acids long. The V gene's germline CDR1 is SQVTM and CDR2 ANQGSEA. Sequenced: whole blood. The chain uses TRBV29-1 and TRBJ2-3, with TRBD2 matching over 9 bases. The sequence came from an adult who was a healthcare worker with PCR-confirmed SARS-CoV-2 infection or an uninfected control (not recorded which). The CDR3 region is CSVSLAGRADTQYF. The CDR3 DNA reads as TGCAGCGTTTCCCTAGCGGGACGGGCAGATACGCAGTATTTT.